Each of the 18 T cell receptor beta chains below was sequenced from the same sample in a study of HIV-infected patients and healthy controls. The repertoire came from unfractionated whole blood and reflected all unsorted peripheral T cells. Reverse transcription used roughly 450 ng RNA and constant-region primers for alpha and beta. Using multiplexing indices, alpha and beta chain libraries were generated apart by chain-specific third strand synthesis. TCRdb reprocessed the 5' RACE reads via MiXCR and lists one record per CDR3 protein. The data hold approximately 12,000 distinct CDR3 sequences, with 9% to 9.5% observed a single time. The sample was blood, taken before antiretroviral therapy. Source of these receptors: an adult with HIV infection. The donor label of this sample is uncertain.

Only a few counts were recorded for this clonotype. The chain links TRBV19 to TRBJ1-3, with D maybe TRBD1 (6 bases). There are 16 residues in the CDR3. Deletions cut 9 bases from V and 2 bases from J, with 20 bases between. CDR1 and CDR2 (germline): LNHDA, SQIVND (reference sequence). The CDR3 coding sequence is TGTGCCAGCAAAACCTCACAGGGATGGGCTGGAAACACCATATATTTT. This gives the protein CASKTSQGWAGNTIYF.

The J gene is TRBJ2-1, the V gene TRBV20-1; D unresolved. CDR3 length: 15 amino acids. CDR1 and CDR2 (germline): DFQATT, SNEGSKA (reference sequence). V lost 3 bases, J lost 3 bases, and 15 bases lay in between. The CDR3 DNA sequence: TGCAGTGCTAGCAAGTCCCGCCTAGTCTACAATGAGCAGTTCTTC. Protein sequence: CSASKSRLVYNEQFF.

This rearrangement joins TRBV19 to TRBJ1-2, with D unclear. V lost 3 bases, J lost 2 bases, and 13 bases lay in between. Per the germline V gene, CDR1 is LNHDA and CDR2 is SQIVND (reference sequence). This CDR3 has 15 residues. The CDR3 loop reads CASSIDSPPNYGYTF. The CDR3 DNA reads TGTGCCAGTAGTATCGATAGTCCCCCCAACTATGGCTACACCTTC.

This clonotype was seen many times. V and J are TRBV30 and TRBJ2-3; D not resolved. The CDR3 is 12 residues long. CDR1 is GTSNPN and CDR2 is SVGIG in the germline V gene (reference sequence). Trimming removed 1 base from V and 4 bases from J, with 6 bases in between. The CDR3 coding sequence is TGTGCCTGGAGTGGCCCCGCAGATACGCAGTATTTT. This codes for CAWSGPADTQYF.

There are many counts of this clonotype. This chain joins TRBV5-1 and TRBJ2-3; D possibly matches TRBD1 or TRBD2 (5 bases each). Germline V lookup: CDR1 SGHRS, CDR2 YFSETQ. This CDR3 has 15 residues. Trimming stripped 0 bases from V and 4 bases from J, with 12 bases between. In nucleotides, the CDR3 is TGCGCCAGCAGCTTGGTAGGGGACGGGGCAGATACGCAGTATTTT. Residues: CASSLVGDGADTQYF.

In this sample, this clonotype turned up many times. The genes are TRBV9 and TRBJ2-2; TRBD2 aligns across 11 bases. Germline V gene data show CDR1 as SGDLS and CDR2 as YYNGEE. The CDR3 extends over 17 amino acids. With 4 bases clipped from V and 2 bases from J, the junction kept 7 bases outside the gene matches. The CDR3 sequence is CASSTPGLADNTGELFF. The CDR3 DNA is TGTGCCAGCAGCACCCCGGGACTAGCGGACAACACCGGGGAGCTGTTTTTT. Based on the CDR3 plus reference TRBV9 and TRBJ2-2, the full variable domain is DSGVTQTPKHLITATGQRVTLRCSPRSGDLSVYWYQQSLDQGLQFLIQYYNGEERAKGNILERFSAQQFPDLHSELNLSSLELGDSALYFCASSTPGLADNTGELFFGEGSRLTVL.

The table lists this clonotype with many counts. This chain uses TRBV29-1 with TRBJ2-1; 7 bases line up with TRBD1. CDR3 length: 13 residues. Trimming cost V 8 bases and J 5 bases; bases outside gene matches: 9. Germline values: CDR1 SQVTM, CDR2 ANQGSEA. Written as DNA, the CDR3 is TGCAGCTCTTTGGGACAGACAAACAATGAGCAGTTCTTC. Translating it yields CSSLGQTNNEQFF.

There are many counts of this clonotype. The chain joins TRBV6-1 to TRBJ2-1; TRBD1 or TRBD2 may be the D gene (5 bases each). This CDR3 contains 17 residues. Trimming removed 5 bases from V and 2 bases from J, with 19 bases in between. The germline CDR1 and CDR2 sequences are MNHNS and SASEGT. The CDR3: CASSSLAIGGAYNEQFF. CDR3 nucleotide sequence: TGTGCCAGCAGTAGTCTAGCTATTGGGGGAGCCTACAATGAGCAGTTCTTC.

This clonotype was picked up many times. The chain uses TRBV12-5 and TRBJ2-5; 7 bases are a match to TRBD1. CDR1 LGHNT and CDR2 FRNRAP come from the germline V gene. The CDR3 is made up of 15 amino acids. The junction had 8 bases not matched to a gene; V was cut back by 6 bases and J by 1 base. CDR3 protein: CASGDNRDSQETQYF. The DNA of the CDR3 is TGTGCTAGTGGAGACAACCGGGACAGCCAAGAGACCCAGTACTTC.

In its sample, this clonotype was seen many times. The V gene is TRBV12-3 or TRBV12-4, the J gene TRBJ2-5; 7 nucleotides match TRBD1. The CDR3 spans 13 residues. Trimming took 5 bases from V and 5 from J; bases not matched to a gene: 5. CDR3 amino acids: CASSVTGSETQYF. CDR3 bases: TGTGCCAGCAGTGTGACAGGGTCCGAGACCCAGTACTTC.

This clonotype was counted at least ten times. The chain couples TRBV19 to TRBJ1-2; 9 bases align to TRBD1. With V trimmed by 10 bases and J by 1 base, 7 bases remained unmatched. Germline V gene data show CDR1 as LNHDA and CDR2 as SQIVND (reference sequence). There are 14 residues in the CDR3. The CDR3: CATRATGGNYGYTF. The CDR3 region has the DNA TGTGCCACCCGAGCGACAGGGGGTAACTATGGCTACACCTTC.

This clonotype was counted ten times or more. The chain uses TRBV7-8 and TRBJ1-1; 8 positions match TRBD1. The ends lost 1 base at V and 6 bases at J; junction bases unmatched: 7. Looked up from germline, CDR1 is SGHVS and CDR2 is FQNEAQ. The CDR3 contains 15 residues. In DNA, the CDR3 is TGTGCCAGCAGCTTAGACCTGGACAGGGACGCTGAAGCTTTCTTT. Protein: CASSLDLDRDAEAFF.

This clonotype was seen ten or more times. In nucleotides, the CDR3 is TGTGCCAGCAGTGCAGGCGGCCAAGAGACCCAGTACTTC. Translated, it gives CASSAGGQETQYF. J is TRBJ2-5 and V is TRBV25-1; D gene uncertain. Germline lookup yields CDR1 MGHDK and CDR2 SYGVNS. Deletions cut 4 bases from V and 1 base from J, with 7 bases between. The CDR3 totals 13 residues.

This clonotype was found many times. The chain couples TRBV6-1 to TRBJ1-2, with unresolved D. Germline assignment: CDR1 MNHNS and CDR2 SASEGT. The V and J ends lost 6 bases and 0 bases respectively, with 8 bases between them. The CDR3 has 13 residues. The CDR3 sequence is CASRPAANYGYTF. CDR3 sequence (DNA): TGTGCCAGCAGACCGGCAGCTAACTATGGCTACACCTTC.

Ten or more counts support this clonotype. The J gene is TRBJ2-5, the V gene TRBV12-3 or TRBV12-4; D might be TRBD2 (5 bases). This CDR3 has 16 amino acids. Trimming took off 3 bases at V and 7 bases at J, with 21 bases between the two ends. The chain's CDR3 is CASSFLRGPLGVTQYF. In DNA form, the CDR3 reads TGTGCCAGCAGTTTCCTCAGAGGGCCCCTCGGCGTGACCCAGTACTTC.

This clonotype was observed many times. The J gene is TRBJ2-3, the V gene TRBV20-1; D remains ambiguous. CDR3 size: 11 residues. Germline V gives CDR1 DFQATT, CDR2 SNEGSKA (reference sequence). V lost 4 bases and J lost 6, with 8 bases in between. CDR3 DNA: TGCAGTGCTATTGTGCGTGATACGCAGTATTTT. Translated, it gives CSAIVRDTQYF.

This clonotype was detected many times. This sequence joins TRBV20-1 and TRBJ2-5; possible D gene TRBD1, 6 bases. V lost 3 bases and J lost 4, with 18 bases in between. This CDR3 spans 15 amino acids. From germline, CDR1 is DFQATT and CDR2 SNEGSKA (reference sequence). DNA for the CDR3: TGCAGTGCTAGGAACGGGGCTCTAGGGGGAGAGACCCAGTACTTC. Protein product: CSARNGALGGETQYF.

This clonotype was counted at least ten times. V gene TRBV24-1 combines with J gene TRBJ1-5, with D possibly being TRBD1 (5 bases). V lost 1 base and J 3 bases, leaving 12 bases between the germline ends. In germline, CDR1 is KGHDR, CDR2 SFDVKD. This CDR3 has 16 amino acids. CDR3 coding DNA: TGTGCCACCAGTGATTTCACGGGGGAACCCAATCAGCCCCAGCATTTT. Its translation: CATSDFTGEPNQPQHF.